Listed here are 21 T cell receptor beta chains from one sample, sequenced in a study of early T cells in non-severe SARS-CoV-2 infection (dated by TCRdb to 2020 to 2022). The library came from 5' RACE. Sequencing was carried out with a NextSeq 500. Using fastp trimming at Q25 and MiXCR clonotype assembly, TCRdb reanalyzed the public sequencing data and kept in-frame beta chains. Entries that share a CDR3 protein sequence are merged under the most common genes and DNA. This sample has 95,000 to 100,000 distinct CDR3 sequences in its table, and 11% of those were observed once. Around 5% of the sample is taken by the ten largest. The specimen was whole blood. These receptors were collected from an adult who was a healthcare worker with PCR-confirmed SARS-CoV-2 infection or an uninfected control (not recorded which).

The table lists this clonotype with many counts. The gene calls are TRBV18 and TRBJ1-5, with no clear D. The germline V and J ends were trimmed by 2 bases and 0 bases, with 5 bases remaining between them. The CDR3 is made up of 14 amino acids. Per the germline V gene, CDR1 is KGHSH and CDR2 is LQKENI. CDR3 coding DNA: TGTGCCAGCTCACCATCATATAGCAATCAGCCCCAGCATTTT. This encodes CASSPSYSNQPQHF.

The CDR3 here is CASSYRTAGVYGYTF. The CDR3 DNA is TGTGCCAGCAGCTATAGGACAGCTGGGGTTTATGGCTACACCTTC. The chain employs TRBV2 and TRBJ1-2; maybe TRBD1 (6 bases). V dropped 6 bases and J dropped 5 bases, with 19 bases sitting between them. The CDR3 runs to 15 residues. The germline V gene encodes CDR1 SNHLY and CDR2 FYNNEI.

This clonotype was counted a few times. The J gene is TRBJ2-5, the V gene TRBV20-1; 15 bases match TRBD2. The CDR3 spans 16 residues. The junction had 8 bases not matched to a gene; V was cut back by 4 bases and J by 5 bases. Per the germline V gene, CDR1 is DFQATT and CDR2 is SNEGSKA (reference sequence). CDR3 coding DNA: TGCAGTGCTATGGTGGGACTAGCGGGGGGAAGGGAGACCCAGTACTTC. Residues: CSAMVGLAGGRETQYF.

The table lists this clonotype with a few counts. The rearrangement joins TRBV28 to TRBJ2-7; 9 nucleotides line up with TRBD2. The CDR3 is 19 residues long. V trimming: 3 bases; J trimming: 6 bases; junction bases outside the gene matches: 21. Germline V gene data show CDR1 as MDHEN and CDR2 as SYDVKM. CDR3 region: CASSLFPLLSGSSYVEQYF. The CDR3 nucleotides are TGTGCCAGCAGTTTGTTCCCCCTGCTTAGCGGGAGTTCATACGTCGAGCAGTACTTC.

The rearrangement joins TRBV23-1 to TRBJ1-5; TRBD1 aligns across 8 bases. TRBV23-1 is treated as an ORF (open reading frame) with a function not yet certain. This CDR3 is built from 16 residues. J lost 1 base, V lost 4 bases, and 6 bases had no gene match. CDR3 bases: TGCGCCAGCAGTCCCTCCCGGACAGGGAGCAATCAGCCCCAGCATTTT. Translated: CASSPSRTGSNQPQHF.

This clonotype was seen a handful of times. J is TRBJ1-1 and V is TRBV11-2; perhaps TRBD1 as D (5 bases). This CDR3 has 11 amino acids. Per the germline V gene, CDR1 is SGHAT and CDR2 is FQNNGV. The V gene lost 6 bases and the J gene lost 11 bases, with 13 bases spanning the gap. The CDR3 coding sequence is TGTGCCAGCAGTGCCGGGGCGCGGGCTTTCTTT. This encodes CASSAGARAFF. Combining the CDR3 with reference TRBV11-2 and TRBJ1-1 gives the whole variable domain EAGVAQSPRYKIIEKRQSVAFWCNPISGHATLYWYQQILGQGPKLLIQFQNNGVVDDSQLPKDRFSAERLKGVDSTLKIQPAKLEDSAVYLCASSAGARAFFGQGTRLTVV.

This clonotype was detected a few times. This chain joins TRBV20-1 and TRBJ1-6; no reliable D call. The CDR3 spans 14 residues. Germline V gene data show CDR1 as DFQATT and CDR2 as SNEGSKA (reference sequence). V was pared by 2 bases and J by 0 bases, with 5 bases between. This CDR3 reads CSARLSSYNSPLHF. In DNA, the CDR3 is TGCAGTGCTAGACTGAGCTCCTATAATTCACCCCTCCACTTT.

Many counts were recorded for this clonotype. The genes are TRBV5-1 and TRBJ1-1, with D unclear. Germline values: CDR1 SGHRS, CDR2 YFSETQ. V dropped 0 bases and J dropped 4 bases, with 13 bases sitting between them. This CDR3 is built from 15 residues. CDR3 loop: CASSLEAHSPTEAFF. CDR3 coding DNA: TGCGCCAGCAGCTTGGAGGCCCACAGTCCCACTGAAGCTTTCTTT.

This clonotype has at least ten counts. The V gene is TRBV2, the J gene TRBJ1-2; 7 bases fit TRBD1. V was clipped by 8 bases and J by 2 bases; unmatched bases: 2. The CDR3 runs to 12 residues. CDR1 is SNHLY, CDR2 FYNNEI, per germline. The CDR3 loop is CASDRENYGYTF. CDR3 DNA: TGTGCCAGCGACAGGGAAAACTATGGCTACACCTTC.

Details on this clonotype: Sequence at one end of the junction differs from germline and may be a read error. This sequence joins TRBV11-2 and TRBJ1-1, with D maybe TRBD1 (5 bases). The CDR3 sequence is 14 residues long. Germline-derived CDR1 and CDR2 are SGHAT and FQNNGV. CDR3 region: CASSFPGEGTEVFF. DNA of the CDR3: TGTGCCAGCAGCTTTCCGGGGGAGGGCACTGAAGTTTTCTTT.

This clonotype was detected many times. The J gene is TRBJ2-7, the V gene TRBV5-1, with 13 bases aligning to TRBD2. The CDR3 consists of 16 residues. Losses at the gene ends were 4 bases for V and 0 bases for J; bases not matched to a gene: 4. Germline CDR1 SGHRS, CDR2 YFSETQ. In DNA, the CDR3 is TGCGCCAGCAGCCCGGGACTAGCGGGGCCCTCCTACGAGCAGTACTTC. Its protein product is CASSPGLAGPSYEQYF.

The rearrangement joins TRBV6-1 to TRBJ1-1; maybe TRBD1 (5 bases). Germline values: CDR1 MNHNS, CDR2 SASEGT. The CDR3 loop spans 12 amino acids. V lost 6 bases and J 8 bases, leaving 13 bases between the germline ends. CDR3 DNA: TGTGCCAGCAGGCGGGACGGTAGGGAAGCTTTCTTT. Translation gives CASRRDGREAFF.

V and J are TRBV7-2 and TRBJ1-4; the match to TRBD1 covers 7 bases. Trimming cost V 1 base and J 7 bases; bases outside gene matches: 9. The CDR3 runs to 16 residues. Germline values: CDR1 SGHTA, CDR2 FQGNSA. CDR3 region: CASSLVRGTAAEKLFF. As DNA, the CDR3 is TGTGCCAGCAGCTTAGTCCGGGGGACAGCCGCTGAAAAACTGTTTTTT. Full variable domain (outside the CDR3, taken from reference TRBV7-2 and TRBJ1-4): GAGVSQSPSNKVTEKGKDVELRCDPISGHTALYWYRQSLGQGLEFLIYFQGNSAPDKSGLPSDRFSAERTGGSVSTLTIQRTQQEDSAVYLCASSLVRGTAAEKLFFGSGTQLSVL.

CDR3 sequence reads: CASSFQSVNTEAFF. The CDR3 DNA follows: TGTGCCAGCAGCTTCCAAAGTGTGAACACTGAAGCTTTCTTT. The V call is TRBV7-9, the J call TRBJ1-1; no clear D gene. The germline V gene has CDR1 SEHNR and CDR2 FQNEAQ (reference sequence). With 3 bases removed from V and 0 bases from J, the gap between germline ends came to 8 bases. The CDR3 totals 14 residues.

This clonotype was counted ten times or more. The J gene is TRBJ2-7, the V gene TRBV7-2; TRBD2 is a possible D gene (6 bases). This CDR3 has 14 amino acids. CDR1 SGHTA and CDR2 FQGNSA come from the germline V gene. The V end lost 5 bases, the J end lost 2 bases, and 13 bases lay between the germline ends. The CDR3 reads CASSPGTLPYEQYF. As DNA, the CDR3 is TGTGCCAGCAGCCCGGGGACTCTTCCCTACGAGCAGTACTTC.

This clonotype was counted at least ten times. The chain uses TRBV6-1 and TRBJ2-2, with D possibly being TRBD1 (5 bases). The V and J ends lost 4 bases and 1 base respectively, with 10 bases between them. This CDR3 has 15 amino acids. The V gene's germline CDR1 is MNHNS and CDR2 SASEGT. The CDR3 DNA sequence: TGTGCCAGCAGTGTCAGGGCAAAGAACACCGGGGAGCTGTTTTTT. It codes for CASSVRAKNTGELFF.

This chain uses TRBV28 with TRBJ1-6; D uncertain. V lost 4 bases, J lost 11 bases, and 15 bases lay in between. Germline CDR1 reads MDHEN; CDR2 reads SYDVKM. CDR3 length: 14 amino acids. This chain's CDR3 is CASSSLTGPAPLHF. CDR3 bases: TGTGCCAGCAGTTCATTGACCGGGCCGGCACCCCTCCACTTT.

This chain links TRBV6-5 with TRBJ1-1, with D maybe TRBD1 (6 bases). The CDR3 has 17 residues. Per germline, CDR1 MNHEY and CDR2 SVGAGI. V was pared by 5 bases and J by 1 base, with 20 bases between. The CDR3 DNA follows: TGTGCCAGCAGTCGCCGGGGAGGGGGGCGAGGGAACACTGAAGCTTTCTTT. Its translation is CASSRRGGGRGNTEAFF.

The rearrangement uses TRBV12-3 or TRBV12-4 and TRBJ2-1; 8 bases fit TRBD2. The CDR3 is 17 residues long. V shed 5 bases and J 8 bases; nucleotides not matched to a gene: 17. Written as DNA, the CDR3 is TGTGCCAGCAGTCCGCTACGTGGGAGCGGGAGTTTCCATGAGCAGTTCTTC. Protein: CASSPLRGSGSFHEQFF.

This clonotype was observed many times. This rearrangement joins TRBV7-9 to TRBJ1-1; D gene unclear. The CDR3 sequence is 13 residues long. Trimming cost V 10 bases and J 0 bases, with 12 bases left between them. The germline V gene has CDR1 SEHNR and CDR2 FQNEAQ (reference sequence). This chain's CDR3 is CAIRPAMNTEAFF. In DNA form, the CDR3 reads TGTGCCATCCGGCCAGCTATGAACACTGAAGCTTTCTTT.

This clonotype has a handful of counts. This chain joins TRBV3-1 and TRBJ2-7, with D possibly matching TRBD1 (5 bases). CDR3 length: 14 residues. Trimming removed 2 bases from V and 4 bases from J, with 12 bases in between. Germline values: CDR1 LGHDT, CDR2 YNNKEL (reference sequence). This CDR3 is CASSQWRKGYEQYF. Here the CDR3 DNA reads TGTGCCAGCAGCCAATGGAGAAAGGGGTACGAGCAGTACTTC.